These 4 T cell receptor beta chains came from one sample sequenced in a study of T cell repertoires in cytomegalovirus infection. TCRdb reprocessed the reads via MiXCR and lists one record per CDR3 protein. Here the sample spans roughly 500,000 distinct CDR3 sequences, approximately 10% being singletons. The specimen sequenced was PBMCs. Receptors originate from a human donor in good health (CMV status not recorded). Some clones in this sample may be carry-over from other donors' samples.

The V and J genes are TRBV10-3 and TRBJ2-1; 12 bases are shared with TRBD1. Losses at the gene ends were 8 bases for V and 7 bases for J; bases not matched to a gene: 9. From germline, CDR1 is ENHRY and CDR2 SYGVKD. The CDR3 consists of 15 residues. DNA of the CDR3: TGTGCCATCTATAGTCCGGGACAGGGGGCGAATGAGCAGTTCTTC. Its protein is CAIYSPGQGANEQFF.

J is TRBJ2-4 and V is TRBV9; TRBD1 matches 9 bases. Germline trimming cut 4 bases from V and 2 bases from J; bases unmatched to any gene: 4. The CDR3 totals 15 residues. Germline CDR1 is SGDLS and CDR2 is YYNGEE. The CDR3: CASSTDRGSKNIQYF. CDR3 nucleotide sequence: TGTGCCAGCAGCACGGACAGGGGATCCAAAAACATTCAGTACTTC.

The sample holds a few counts of this clonotype. This sequence joins TRBV3-1 and TRBJ2-5, with D uncertain. CDR3 length: 14 amino acids. The V gene's germline CDR1 is LGHDT and CDR2 YNNKEL (reference sequence). With 1 base removed from V and 2 bases from J, the gap between germline ends came to 8 bases. CDR3 in amino acids: CASSQVTSQETQYF. The CDR3 region has the DNA TGTGCCAGCAGCCAAGTCACATCACAAGAGACCCAGTACTTC.

With regard to this clonotype: A much larger clone lies a single base off, so this may be a read error. The V and J genes are TRBV19 and TRBJ1-3; D not resolved. Germline assignment: CDR1 LNHDA and CDR2 SQIVND (reference sequence). The CDR3 has 15 amino acids. The DNA of the CDR3 is TGTGCCAGTAGTATGGACGGGCTCTCTGGAAACGCCATATATTTT. Translating gives CASSMDGLSGNAIYF. Looking up the rest from reference TRBV19 and TRBJ1-3 gives the full variable domain: DGGITQSPKYLFRKEGQNVTLSCEQNLNHDAMYWYRQDPGQGLRLIYYSQIVNDFQKGDIAEGYSVSREKKESFPLTVTSAQKNPTAFYLCASSMDGLSGNAIYFGEGSWLTVV.